This TCR beta chain was retrieved from a study of shared clonotypes between healthy human individuals. Study-wide results and limits: Memory subsets generally showed smaller estimated richness than naive subsets did. Among several donors, approximately 5% of naive CD4 clonotypes were found in common.

Source study methods: With immunoSEQ giving junction-only sequences and no quality scores, filtering differed. Libraries were prepared by immunoSEQ multiplex PCR; TCRdb keeps only in-frame clonotypes and omits some of them. That table gives V, J and clone size, and the DNA gave D and trimming. The sample carries around 980,000 clones, around 82% recorded once. A remark on this clone: Its matching antigen is unknown.

Germline CDR1 reads SGHTA; CDR2 reads FQGNSA. The CDR3 is made up of 15 amino acids. V gave up 1 base and J gave up 8 bases, with 17 bases separating them. The J gene is TRBJ1-2, the V gene TRBV7-2, with D hard to call. Sequences were obtained from memory CD4+ T cells from PBMCs. Subset of the sample: CD45RA-negative fraction. The TCR comes from a man younger than 35 in good health. Some clones in this sample may be carry-over from other donors' samples. CDR3 in amino acids: CASSLGASLHGGYTF. The CDR3 DNA reads as TGTGCCAGCAGCTTAGGGGCGTCGCTACACGGGGGCTACACCTTC.